The clone carrying this TCR beta chain was counted between two and nine times. They built TCR cDNA with 5'RACE template switching, a step that put in a universal primer site and UMIs. Using its own MiXCR run on the 5' RACE reads, TCRdb lists one record per CDR3 protein. The table lists 250,000 to 300,000 distinct CDR3 sequences, about an eighth of them singletons. These data belong to a study of T cells after yellow fever vaccination. Study as a whole: Libraries from low-cell-number fractions were prepared with the SMART-Seq v4 Ultra Low Input RNA kit.

V lost 5 bases, J lost 9 bases, and 14 bases lay in between. Germline lookup yields CDR1 SGHTA and CDR2 FQGTGA. The CDR3 length is 13 residues. The specimen was CD4+ T cells sorted from PBMCs, collected 45 days after the yellow fever booster vaccination. This TCR came from a man aged 25-45 years who received the YFV17D yellow fever vaccine. The rearrangement uses TRBV7-3 and TRBJ2-1; D could derive from TRBD1 or TRBD2 (5 bases each). CDR3 protein: CASSASPGTEQFF. The CDR3 DNA is TGTGCCAGCAGCGCCAGTCCGGGGACTGAGCAGTTCTTC. Drawing the rest from reference TRBV7-3 and TRBJ2-1, the complete variable domain is GAGVSQTPSNKVTEKGKYVELRCDPISGHTALYWYRQSLGQGPEFLIYFQGTGAADDSGLPNDRFFAVRPEGSVSTLKIQRTERGDSAVYLCASSASPGTEQFFGPGTRLTVL.